The 28 T cell receptor beta chains in this list originate from one sample, sequenced in a study of cytomegalovirus exposure and HLA in healthy donors. The PCR used 60 Vbeta and 13 Jbeta primers. Here immunoSEQ multiplex PCR was the method, and the copy in TCRdb shows in-frame clones only, minus some. The sample shows 180,000 or so clones, around three quarters of them seen only once. The specimen sequenced was PBMCs. The receptors originated from a woman in her twenties or thirties in good health and CMV-seropositive.

Only one count was recorded for this clone. The V call is TRBV19, the J call TRBJ2-7; D gene uncertain. Trimming shortened V by 5 bases and J by 4 bases, and 15 bases separated the two germline ends. CDR3 size: 14 residues. CDR1 is LNHDA, CDR2 SQIVND, per germline (reference sequence). The CDR3 coding sequence is TGTGCCAGTAGTCCAAGAGGCGACCTGTACGAGCAGTACTTC. This translates into CASSPRGDLYEQYF.

This chain links TRBV10-2 with TRBJ1-5, with a possible D match to TRBD1 (5 bases). This CDR3 contains 15 residues. Germline V gene sequence: CDR1 WSHSY, CDR2 SAAADI. V dropped 5 bases and J dropped 7 bases, with 18 bases sitting between them. The CDR3 is CASSSPREVGQPQHF. CDR3 DNA sequence: TGCGCCAGCAGTTCCCCCAGGGAGGTGGGGCAGCCCCAGCATTTT.

This rearrangement joins TRBV9 to TRBJ1-2, with D unclear. The CDR3 is 11 residues long. Trimming cost V 2 bases and J 13 bases, with 12 bases left between them. Per germline, CDR1 SGDLS and CDR2 YYNGEE. This CDR3 is CASSVGALVTF. For the CDR3, the DNA is TGTGCCAGCAGCGTGGGCGCCTTGGTCACCTTC.

In its sample, this clone was seen a few times. The chain combines TRBV6-5 with TRBJ2-3; D is perhaps TRBD2 (6 bases). V shed 11 bases and J shed 4 bases, with 19 bases lying between them. This CDR3 is built from 14 residues. Germline V gives CDR1 MNHEY, CDR2 SVGAGI. CDR3 amino acids: CASCFNGGSDTQYF. For the CDR3, the DNA is TGTGCCTCCTGCTTCAACGGGGGTTCAGATACGCAGTATTTT.

This clone has more than one count but fewer than ten. J is TRBJ2-2 and V is TRBV6-4; D might be TRBD1 (5 bases). V lost 3 bases, J lost 8 bases, and 19 bases lay in between. CDR1 is MRHNA and CDR2 is SNTAGT in the germline V gene. The CDR3 consists of 16 residues. CDR3 in DNA: TGTGCCAGCAGTGAAGTTGTGGCTACCTCAGGGGGGGAGCTGTTTTTT. Translation: CASSEVVATSGGELFF.

The chain employs TRBV6-1 and TRBJ2-2; possible D gene TRBD1, 7 bases. This CDR3 spans 17 amino acids. The germline gives CDR1 MNHNS, CDR2 SASEGT. Trimming shortened V by 4 bases and J by 0 bases, and 15 bases separated the two germline ends. The CDR3: CASSGQGGSTNTGELFF. Here the CDR3 DNA reads TGTGCCAGCAGTGGGCAGGGGGGATCGACGAACACCGGGGAGCTGTTTTTT.

This clone was detected only once. The CDR3 bases are TGTGCCAGCAGCTTAGTTTACTCCTACGAGCAGTACTTC. This translates into CASSLVYSYEQYF. V is TRBV7-8 and J is TRBJ2-5, with D unclear. The J call is uncertain, as TRBJ2-7 better fits the DNA end. The germline V gene has CDR1 SGHVS and CDR2 FQNEAQ. There are 13 residues in the CDR3.

This chain uses TRBV5-1 with TRBJ1-2; D gene unclear. V lost 3 bases and J lost 4, with 13 bases in between. The CDR3 covers 14 residues. Per the germline V gene, CDR1 is SGHRS and CDR2 is YFSETQ. The CDR3 protein is CASSSAEDGYGYTF. The CDR3, as DNA: TGCGCCAGCAGCTCGGCGGAGGACGGCTATGGCTACACCTTC.

The rearrangement uses TRBV6-4 and TRBJ2-2; 7 nucleotides align to TRBD1. The V gene's germline CDR1 is MRHNA and CDR2 SNTAGT. With 5 bases clipped from V and 2 bases from J, the junction kept 8 bases outside the gene matches. The CDR3 totals 16 residues. Here the CDR3 DNA reads TGTGCCAGCAGTCTAAGGACAGGTCCAAACACCGGGGAGCTGTTTTTT. Protein sequence: CASSLRTGPNTGELFF.

This clone was counted only a few times. This sequence joins TRBV5-1 and TRBJ1-3, with D unclear. In germline, CDR1 is SGHRS, CDR2 YFSETQ. CDR3 length equals 14 residues. Between the trimmed V and J ends, which lost 0 bases and 3 bases, there was a span of 7 bases. DNA for the CDR3: TGCGCCAGCAGCTTGGGACCGGGTGGAAACACCATATATTTT. This codes for CASSLGPGGNTIYF.

V usage is TRBV28 and J usage is TRBJ2-7, with TRBD1 matching over 11 bases. CDR3 length: 15 amino acids. V lost 5 bases and J lost 6; bases outside the gene matches: 9. Germline values: CDR1 MDHEN, CDR2 SYDVKM. This chain's CDR3 is CASSPWGQGVIEQYF. The CDR3 coding sequence is TGTGCCAGCAGTCCATGGGGACAGGGGGTTATCGAGCAGTACTTC.

This sequence joins TRBV6-1 and TRBJ1-2, with TRBD1 identical over 8 bases. Germline V gives CDR1 MNHNS, CDR2 SASEGT. J was trimmed by 4 bases and V by 7 bases; bases with no gene match: 11. The CDR3 is 15 residues long. Here the CDR3 reads CASTDDRTGIYGYTF. DNA of the CDR3: TGTGCCAGCACCGACGATAGGACAGGGATCTATGGCTACACCTTC.

V usage is TRBV28 and J usage is TRBJ1-3; D is uncertain. Trimming left V 0 bases short and J 0 bases short, with 9 bases between. Germline values: CDR1 MDHEN, CDR2 SYDVKM. The CDR3 totals 16 residues. The CDR3 region has the DNA TGTGCCAGCAGTTTATGGATGTCAGACTCTGGAAACACCATATATTTT. The encoded protein is CASSLWMSDSGNTIYF.

V and J are TRBV2 and TRBJ2-5; 10 bases map to TRBD1. The V gene's germline CDR1 is SNHLY and CDR2 FYNNEI. This CDR3 has 15 residues. V lost 8 bases, J lost 4 bases, and 10 bases stayed unmatched. CDR3 nucleotide sequence: TGTGCCAGCGGGGACAGGGGCCTACTTGGAGAGACCCAGTACTTC. The encoded protein is CASGDRGLLGETQYF.

V and J are TRBV27 and TRBJ2-7; 8 nucleotides agree with TRBD1. Germline V gives CDR1 MNHEY, CDR2 SMNVEV (reference sequence). V was clipped by 5 bases and J by 2 bases; unmatched bases: 8. The CDR3 consists of 15 residues. The CDR3 nucleotides read TGTGCCAGCAGTGGGGCCGGGACAGGTACCTACGAGCAGTACTTC. Encoded protein: CASSGAGTGTYEQYF.

The chain carries TRBV4-3 and TRBJ1-5, with D maybe TRBD1 (5 bases). The CDR3 contains 15 residues. Trimming removed 1 base at V and 5 bases at J, with 12 bases between. In germline, CDR1 is LGHNA, CDR2 YSLEER. This CDR3 reads CASSQVGGGDQPQHF. Here the CDR3 DNA reads TGCGCCAGCAGCCAAGTGGGGGGAGGGGATCAGCCCCAGCATTTT.

The CDR3 sequence is CASSGTGGLADTQYF. CDR3 nucleotides: TGTGCCAGTAGTGGGACAGGGGGCTTGGCAGATACGCAGTATTTT. The rearrangement links TRBV19 to TRBJ2-3, with 12 bases lining up with TRBD1. Germline loops: CDR1 LNHDA, CDR2 SQIVND (reference sequence). V gave up 5 bases and J gave up 4 bases; unmatched junction bases: 4. The CDR3 sequence is 15 residues long.

This chain joins TRBV7-7 and TRBJ2-3; TRBD1 might be the D (6 bases). Deletions cut 5 bases from V and 2 bases from J, with 8 bases between. Per the germline V gene, CDR1 is SSHAT and CDR2 is FNYEAQ (reference sequence). The CDR3 has 13 amino acids. CDR3 bases: TGTGCCAGCAGCAGGGGGACCACAGATACGCAGTATTTT. Translating gives CASSRGTTDTQYF.

The chain employs TRBV7-8 and TRBJ1-1; maybe TRBD1 (5 bases). V was shortened by 2 bases and J by 3 bases, with 10 bases between the two germline ends. CDR1 is SGHVS and CDR2 is FQNEAQ in the germline V gene. CDR3 length: 14 residues. CDR3 residues: CASSLLGVDTEAFF. CDR3 bases: TGTGCCAGCAGCTTATTAGGGGTCGACACTGAAGCTTTCTTT.

This clone has more than one count but fewer than ten. The identical CDR3 is also encoded by other nucleotide sequences in the sample. Here the CDR3 DNA reads TGTGCCAGCAGCCTCGGGGACACCTACGAGCAGTACTTC. It translates to CASSLGDTYEQYF. The chain employs TRBV7-9 and TRBJ2-7; tentatively, D is TRBD1 (6 bases). The CDR3 extends over 13 amino acids. The V gene's germline CDR1 is SEHNR and CDR2 FQNEAQ (reference sequence). Between the trimmed V and J ends, which lost 5 bases and 2 bases, there was a span of 10 bases.

The V call is TRBV9, the J call TRBJ1-5; D is unclear. Trimming removed 0 bases at V and 5 bases at J, with 12 bases between. CDR3 length: 15 amino acids. Germline assignment: CDR1 SGDLS and CDR2 YYNGEE. CDR3 sequence: CASSVVEGRDQPQHF. Here the CDR3 DNA reads TGTGCCAGCAGCGTAGTCGAGGGTCGGGATCAGCCCCAGCATTTT. The full variable domain, rest sourced from reference TRBV9 and TRBJ1-5, is DSGVTQTPKHLITATGQRVTLRCSPRSGDLSVYWYQQSLDQGLQFLIQYYNGEERAKGNILERFSAQQFPDLHSELNLSSLELGDSALYFCASSVVEGRDQPQHFGDGTRLSIL.

This sequence joins TRBV30 and TRBJ1-2, with D perhaps TRBD1 (5 bases). The CDR3 runs to 14 residues. Trimming left V 0 bases short and J 6 bases short, with 14 bases between. The germline gives CDR1 GTSNPN, CDR2 SVGIG (reference sequence). CDR3 sequence (DNA): TGTGCCTGGAGTGTACAGCAGGGCTCCCATGGCTACACCTTC. This gives the protein CAWSVQQGSHGYTF.

The chain combines TRBV5-8 with TRBJ2-5; 9 nucleotides align to TRBD2. There are 17 residues in the CDR3. J was trimmed by 5 bases and V by 2 bases; bases with no gene match: 13. Germline-derived CDR1 and CDR2 are SGHTS and YDEGEE. The CDR3 sequence is CASSFQRGATSGETQYF. The CDR3 DNA is TGTGCCAGCAGCTTCCAGCGGGGGGCCACCTCGGGGGAGACCCAGTACTTC.

The chain couples TRBV9 to TRBJ1-2, with a tentative D call TRBD1 (5 bases). Trimming pared 1 base from V and 4 bases from J, leaving 11 bases between. Germline CDR1 SGDLS, CDR2 YYNGEE. The CDR3 runs 14 residues. CDR3 sequence: CASSVQSGGYGYTF. For the CDR3, the DNA is TGTGCCAGCAGCGTACAATCGGGGGGCTATGGCTACACCTTC. Using reference TRBV9 and TRBJ1-2 for the parts outside the CDR3, the full variable domain is DSGVTQTPKHLITATGQRVTLRCSPRSGDLSVYWYQQSLDQGLQFLIQYYNGEERAKGNILERFSAQQFPDLHSELNLSSLELGDSALYFCASSVQSGGYGYTFGSGTRLTVV.

The chain has TRBV11-3 and TRBJ1-6; possible D gene TRBD1, 6 bases. The V end was cut by 5 bases, the J end by 8 bases, with 13 bases between. CDR1 SGHNT and CDR2 YENEEA come from the germline V gene. This CDR3 has 14 residues. The CDR3 bases are TGTGCCAGCAGCCACAGGGAGACCCATTCACCCCTCCACTTT. Its protein is CASSHRETHSPLHF.

The chain couples TRBV25-1 to TRBJ1-1; 7 bases agree with TRBD1. The CDR3 sequence is 15 residues long. Trimming took 3 bases from V and 8 from J; bases not matched to a gene: 12. Germline values: CDR1 MGHDK, CDR2 SYGVNS. CDR3 amino acids: CASSDHRGGGAEAFF. The CDR3 DNA sequence: TGTGCCAGCAGTGATCACAGGGGAGGTGGGGCAGAAGCTTTCTTT.

This sequence joins TRBV9 and TRBJ2-1; 9 nucleotides agree with TRBD2. Germline V lookup: CDR1 SGDLS, CDR2 YYNGEE. The J segment lost 8 bases and the V segment lost 0 bases, leaving 12 bases of the junction unmatched. The CDR3 consists of 17 residues. The CDR3 coding sequence is TGTGCCAGCAGCGTAGGGGGCGGGGGGGCATTTTTTGATGAGCAGTTCTTC. This codes for CASSVGGGGAFFDEQFF.

The chain carries TRBV7-2 and TRBJ2-7; 8 nucleotides align to TRBD2. CDR3 length: 14 amino acids. The ends lost 5 bases at V and 7 bases at J; junction bases unmatched: 10. CDR1 is SGHTA, CDR2 FQGNSA, per germline. In DNA form, the CDR3 reads TGTGCCAGCAGCCGCGCGGGGGGATCGTATGAGCAGTACTTC. Its protein is CASSRAGGSYEQYF.